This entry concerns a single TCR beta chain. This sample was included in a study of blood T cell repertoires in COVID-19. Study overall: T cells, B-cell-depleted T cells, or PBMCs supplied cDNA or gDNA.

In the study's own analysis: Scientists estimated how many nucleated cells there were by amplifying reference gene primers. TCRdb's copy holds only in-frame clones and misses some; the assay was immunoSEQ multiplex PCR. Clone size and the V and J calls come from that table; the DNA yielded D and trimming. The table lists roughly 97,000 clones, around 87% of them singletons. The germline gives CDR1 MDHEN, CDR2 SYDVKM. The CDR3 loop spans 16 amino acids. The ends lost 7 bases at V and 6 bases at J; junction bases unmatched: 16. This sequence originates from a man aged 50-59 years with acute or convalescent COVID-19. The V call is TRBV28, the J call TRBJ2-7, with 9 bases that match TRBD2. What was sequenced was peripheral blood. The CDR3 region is CASTVAGGPHPIEQYF. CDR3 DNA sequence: TGTGCCAGCACTGTTGCGGGAGGGCCCCATCCTATCGAGCAGTACTTC.